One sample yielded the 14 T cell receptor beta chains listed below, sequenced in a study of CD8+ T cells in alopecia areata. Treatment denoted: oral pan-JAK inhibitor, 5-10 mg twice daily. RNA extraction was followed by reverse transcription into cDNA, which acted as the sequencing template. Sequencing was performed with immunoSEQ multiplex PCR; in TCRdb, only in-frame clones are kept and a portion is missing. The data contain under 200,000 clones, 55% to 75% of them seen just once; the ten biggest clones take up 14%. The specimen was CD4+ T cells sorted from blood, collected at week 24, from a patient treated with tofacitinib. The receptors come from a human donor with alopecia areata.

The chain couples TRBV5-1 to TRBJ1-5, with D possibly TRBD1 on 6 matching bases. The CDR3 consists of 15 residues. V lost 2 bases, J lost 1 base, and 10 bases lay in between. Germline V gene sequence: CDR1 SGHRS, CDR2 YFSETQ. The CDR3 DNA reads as TGCGCCAGCAGCTTACAGGGAGCAAGCAATCAGCCCCAGCATTTT. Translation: CASSLQGASNQPQHF.

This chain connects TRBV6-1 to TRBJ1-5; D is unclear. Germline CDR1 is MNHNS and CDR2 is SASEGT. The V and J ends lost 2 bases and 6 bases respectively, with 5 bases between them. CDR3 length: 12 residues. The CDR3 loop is CASSERGQPQHF. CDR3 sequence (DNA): TGTGCCAGCAGTGAACGTGGTCAGCCCCAGCATTTT.

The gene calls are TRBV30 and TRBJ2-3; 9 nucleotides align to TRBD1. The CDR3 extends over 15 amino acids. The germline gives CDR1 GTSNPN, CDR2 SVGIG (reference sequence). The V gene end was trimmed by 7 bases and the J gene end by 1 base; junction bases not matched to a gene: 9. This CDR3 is CAYAGRDRGTDTQYF. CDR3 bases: TGTGCCTACGCAGGACGGGACAGGGGCACAGATACGCAGTATTTT. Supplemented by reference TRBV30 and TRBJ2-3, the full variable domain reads SQTIHQWPATLVQPVGSPLSLECTVEGTSNPNLYWYRQAAGRGLQLLFYSVGIGQISSEVPQNLSASRPQDRQFILSSKKLLLSDSGFYLCAYAGRDRGTDTQYFGPGTRLTVL.

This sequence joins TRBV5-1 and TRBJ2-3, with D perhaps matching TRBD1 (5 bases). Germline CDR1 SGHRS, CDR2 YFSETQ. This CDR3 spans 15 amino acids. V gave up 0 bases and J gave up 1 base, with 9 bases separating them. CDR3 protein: CASSLGTTRTDTQYF. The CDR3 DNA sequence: TGCGCCAGCAGCTTGGGGACAACACGCACAGATACGCAGTATTTT.

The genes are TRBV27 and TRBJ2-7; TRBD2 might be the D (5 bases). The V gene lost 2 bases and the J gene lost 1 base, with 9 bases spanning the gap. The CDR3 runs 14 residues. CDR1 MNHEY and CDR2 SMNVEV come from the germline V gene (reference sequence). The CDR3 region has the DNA TGTGCCAGCAGTTTAAACGGGATATCCTACGAGCAGTACTTC. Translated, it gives CASSLNGISYEQYF.

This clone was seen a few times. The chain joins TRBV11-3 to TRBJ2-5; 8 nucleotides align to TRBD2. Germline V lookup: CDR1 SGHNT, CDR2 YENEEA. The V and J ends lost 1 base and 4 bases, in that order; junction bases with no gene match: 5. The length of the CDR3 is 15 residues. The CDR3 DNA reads TGTGCCAGCAGCTTAGTAGCGGGGAGCGGAGAGACCCAGTACTTC. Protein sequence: CASSLVAGSGETQYF. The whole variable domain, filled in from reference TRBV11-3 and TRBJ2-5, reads EAGVVQSPRYKIIEKKQPVAFWCNPISGHNTLYWYLQNLGQGPELLIRYENEEAVDDSQLPKDRFSAERLKGVDSTLKIQPAELGDSAVYLCASSLVAGSGETQYFGPGTRLLVL.

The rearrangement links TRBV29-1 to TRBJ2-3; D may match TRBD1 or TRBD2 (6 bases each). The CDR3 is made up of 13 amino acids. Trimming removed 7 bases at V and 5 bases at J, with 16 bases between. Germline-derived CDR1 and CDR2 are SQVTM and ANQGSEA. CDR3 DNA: TGCAGCGGAGGGGGGCCGAGTGGAGATACGCAGTATTTT. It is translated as CSGGGPSGDTQYF.

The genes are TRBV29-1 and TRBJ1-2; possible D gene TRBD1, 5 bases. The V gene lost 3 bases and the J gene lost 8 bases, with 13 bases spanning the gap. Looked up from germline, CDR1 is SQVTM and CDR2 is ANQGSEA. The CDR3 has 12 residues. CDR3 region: CSVESQGGGYTF. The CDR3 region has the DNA TGCAGCGTTGAGTCCCAGGGCGGGGGCTACACCTTC.

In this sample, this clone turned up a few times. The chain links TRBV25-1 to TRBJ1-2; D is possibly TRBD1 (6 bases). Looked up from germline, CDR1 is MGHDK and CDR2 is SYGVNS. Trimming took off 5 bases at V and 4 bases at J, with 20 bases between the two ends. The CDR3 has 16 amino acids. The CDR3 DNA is TGTGCCAGCAGTCTCAGCGGGATAGGGGGATCCTATGGCTACACCTTC. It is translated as CASSLSGIGGSYGYTF.

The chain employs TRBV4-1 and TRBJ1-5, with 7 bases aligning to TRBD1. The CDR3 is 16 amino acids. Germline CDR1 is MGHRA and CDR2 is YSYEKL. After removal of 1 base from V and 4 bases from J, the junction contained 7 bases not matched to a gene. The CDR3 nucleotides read TGCGCCAGCAGCCAAGGCAATCCACAGGGGAATCAGCCCCAGCATTTT. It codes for CASSQGNPQGNQPQHF.

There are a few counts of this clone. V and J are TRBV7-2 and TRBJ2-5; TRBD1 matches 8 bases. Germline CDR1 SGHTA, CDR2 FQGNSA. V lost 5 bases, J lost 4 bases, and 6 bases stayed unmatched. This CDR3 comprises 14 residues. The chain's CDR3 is CASSRTGTGETQYF. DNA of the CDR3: TGTGCCAGCAGCCGTACCGGGACAGGAGAGACCCAGTACTTC.

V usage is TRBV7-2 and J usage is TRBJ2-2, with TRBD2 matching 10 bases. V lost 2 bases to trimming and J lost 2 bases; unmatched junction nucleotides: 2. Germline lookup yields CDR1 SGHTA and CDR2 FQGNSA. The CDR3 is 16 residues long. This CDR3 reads CASSLSSGGNTGELFF. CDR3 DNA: TGTGCCAGCAGCTTATCTAGCGGGGGAAACACCGGGGAGCTGTTTTTT.

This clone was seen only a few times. CDR3 DNA: TGCGCCAGCAGCCCCACTAGCGGGGGGACGAACACCGGGGAGCTGTTTTTT. Its protein is CASSPTSGGTNTGELFF. The rearrangement links TRBV5-1 to TRBJ2-2, with TRBD2 identical over 12 bases. With 4 bases clipped from V and 0 bases from J, the junction kept 4 bases outside the gene matches. The germline V gene has CDR1 SGHRS and CDR2 YFSETQ. The CDR3 extends over 17 amino acids.

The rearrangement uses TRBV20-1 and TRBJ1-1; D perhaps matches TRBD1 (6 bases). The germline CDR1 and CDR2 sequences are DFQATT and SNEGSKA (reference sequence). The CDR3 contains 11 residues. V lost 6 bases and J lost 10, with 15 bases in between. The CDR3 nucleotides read TGCAGTGCAGCTACAGGGACCGTAGCTTTCTTT. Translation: CSAATGTVAFF.